The next 2 T cell receptor beta chains were all read from a single sample in a study of patients and donors after allogeneic stem cell transplantation. One entry per CDR3 protein, called by TCRdb with MiXCR from the RT-PCR reads. The sample shows about 28,000 distinct CDR3 sequences, around 7% of them seen only once. The sample was blood, either unsorted or a sorted T cell fraction (not recorded which). These TCRs come from a human donor who was either an allogeneic HSCT recipient or a stem cell or donor lymphocyte infusion donor (not recorded which). It is not recorded whose cells these are; they may come from a transplant donor.

This clonotype was picked up many times. The V gene is TRBV5-1, the J gene TRBJ2-7; tentatively, D is TRBD1 or TRBD2 (5 bases each). Trimming shortened V by 9 bases and J by 0 bases, and 16 bases separated the two germline ends. Germline V lookup: CDR1 SGHRS, CDR2 YFSETQ. This CDR3 contains 14 residues. CDR3 bases: TGCGCCACCTCTCGGGACGGCAACTCCTACGAGCAGTACTTC. This codes for CATSRDGNSYEQYF.

This clonotype was seen ten or more times. V and J are TRBV5-8 and TRBJ2-7; D is undetermined. The CDR3 consists of 13 residues. Trimming removed 0 bases from V and 2 bases from J, with 6 bases in between. CDR1 and CDR2 from the germline V gene are SGHTS and YDEGEE. CDR3 residues: CASSLAPPYEQYF. In DNA, the CDR3 is TGTGCCAGCAGCTTGGCTCCTCCCTACGAGCAGTACTTC.